This T cell receptor (beta chain) was sequenced during a study of T-cell memory formation after mild COVID-19. A single record per CDR3 protein comes from TCRdb applying MiXCR to the 5' RACE reads. In the table there are about 400,000 distinct CDR3 sequences, roughly an eighth of which are singletons. V was pared by 6 bases and J by 4 bases, with 13 bases between. The CDR3 is made up of 14 amino acids. The germline V gene encodes CDR1 MNHEY and CDR2 SMNVEV (reference sequence). In its sample, this clonotype was seen a few times. This TCR came from a man aged 18 to 35 who had mild COVID-19 (a few samples of this study predate the infection). Cell type and time point are not known. The sample was PBMCs or a T cell subset sorted from them (not recorded which). The chain employs TRBV27 and TRBJ1-5; no clear D gene. This chain's CDR3 is CASREGPLNQPQHF. CDR3 DNA sequence: TGTGCCAGCAGGGAAGGACCGCTAAATCAGCCCCAGCATTTT.